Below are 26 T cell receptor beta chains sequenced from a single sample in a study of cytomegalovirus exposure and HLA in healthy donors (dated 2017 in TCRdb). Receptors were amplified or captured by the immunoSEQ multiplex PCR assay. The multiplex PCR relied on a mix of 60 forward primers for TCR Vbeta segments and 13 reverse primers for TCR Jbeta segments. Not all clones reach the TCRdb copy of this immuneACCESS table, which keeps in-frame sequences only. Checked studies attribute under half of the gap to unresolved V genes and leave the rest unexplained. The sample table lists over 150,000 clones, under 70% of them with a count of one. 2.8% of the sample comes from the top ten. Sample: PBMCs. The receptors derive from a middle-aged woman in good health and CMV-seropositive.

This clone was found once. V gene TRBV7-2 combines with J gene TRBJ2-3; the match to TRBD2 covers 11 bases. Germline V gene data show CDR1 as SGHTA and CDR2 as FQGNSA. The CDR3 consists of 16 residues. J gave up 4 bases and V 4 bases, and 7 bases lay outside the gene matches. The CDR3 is CASSSTLAGAPDTQYF. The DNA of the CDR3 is TGTGCCAGCAGCTCAACACTAGCGGGAGCCCCAGATACGCAGTATTTT.

CDR3 in amino acids: CASRGRQGLNEKLFF. CDR3 sequence (DNA): TGTGCCAGCAGGGGACGACAGGGCCTTAATGAAAAACTGTTTTTT. The chain couples TRBV6-5 to TRBJ1-4; 7 positions match TRBD1. V was pared by 6 bases and J by 4 bases, with 8 bases of the junction left unmatched. Germline CDR1 MNHEY, CDR2 SVGAGI. CDR3 length: 15 amino acids.

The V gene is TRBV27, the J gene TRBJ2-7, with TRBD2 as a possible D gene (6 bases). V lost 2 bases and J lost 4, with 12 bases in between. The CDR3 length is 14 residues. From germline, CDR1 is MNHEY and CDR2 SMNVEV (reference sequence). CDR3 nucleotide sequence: TGTGCCAGCAGTTTACCCGGGAGTGGGTACGAGCAGTACTTC. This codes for CASSLPGSGYEQYF.

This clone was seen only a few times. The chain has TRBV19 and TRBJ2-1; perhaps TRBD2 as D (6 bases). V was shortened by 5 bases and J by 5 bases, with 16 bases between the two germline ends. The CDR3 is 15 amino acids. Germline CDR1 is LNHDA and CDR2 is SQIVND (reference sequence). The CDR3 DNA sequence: TGTGCCAGTAGTCGTATCGGGAGCGCAAACAATGAGCAGTTCTTC. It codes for CASSRIGSANNEQFF.

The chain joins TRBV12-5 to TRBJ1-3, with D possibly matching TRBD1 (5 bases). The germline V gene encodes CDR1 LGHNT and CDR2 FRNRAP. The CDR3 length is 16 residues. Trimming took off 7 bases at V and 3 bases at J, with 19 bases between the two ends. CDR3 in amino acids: CASAPQGGVLGNTIYF. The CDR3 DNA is TGTGCTAGTGCCCCCCAGGGAGGGGTCCTTGGAAACACCATATATTTT.

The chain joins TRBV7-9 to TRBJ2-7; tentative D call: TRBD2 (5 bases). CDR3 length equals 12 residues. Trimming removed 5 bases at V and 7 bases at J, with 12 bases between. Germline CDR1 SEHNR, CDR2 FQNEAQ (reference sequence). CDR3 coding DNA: TGTGCCAGCAGCCCTTCCCCGGGGGAGCAGTACTTC. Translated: CASSPSPGEQYF.

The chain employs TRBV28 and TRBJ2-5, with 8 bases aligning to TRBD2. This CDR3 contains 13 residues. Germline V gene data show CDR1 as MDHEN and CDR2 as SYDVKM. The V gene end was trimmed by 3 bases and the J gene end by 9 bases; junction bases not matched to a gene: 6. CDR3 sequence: CASSFRGGTAQYF. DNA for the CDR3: TGTGCCAGCAGTTTCCGGGGGGGGACGGCCCAGTACTTC.

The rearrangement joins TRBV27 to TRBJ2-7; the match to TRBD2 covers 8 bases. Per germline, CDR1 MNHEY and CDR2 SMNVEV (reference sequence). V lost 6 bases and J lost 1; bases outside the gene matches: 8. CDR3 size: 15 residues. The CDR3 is CASRTRGGNSYEQYF. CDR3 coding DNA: TGTGCCAGCAGAACACGGGGGGGCAATTCCTACGAGCAGTACTTC.

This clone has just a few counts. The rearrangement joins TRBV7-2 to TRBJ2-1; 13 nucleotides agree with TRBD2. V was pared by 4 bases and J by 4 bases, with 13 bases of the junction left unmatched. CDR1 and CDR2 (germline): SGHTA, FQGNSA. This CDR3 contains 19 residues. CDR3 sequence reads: CASSSGLAGDRREYNEQFF. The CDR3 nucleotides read TGTGCCAGCAGCTCAGGACTAGCGGGGGATAGGCGAGAATACAATGAGCAGTTCTTC.

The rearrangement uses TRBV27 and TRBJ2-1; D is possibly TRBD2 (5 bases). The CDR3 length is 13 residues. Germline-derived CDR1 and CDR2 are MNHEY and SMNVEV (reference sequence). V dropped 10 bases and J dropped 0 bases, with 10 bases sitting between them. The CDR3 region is CATGESSYNEQFF. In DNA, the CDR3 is TGTGCCACCGGGGAGAGCTCCTACAATGAGCAGTTCTTC.

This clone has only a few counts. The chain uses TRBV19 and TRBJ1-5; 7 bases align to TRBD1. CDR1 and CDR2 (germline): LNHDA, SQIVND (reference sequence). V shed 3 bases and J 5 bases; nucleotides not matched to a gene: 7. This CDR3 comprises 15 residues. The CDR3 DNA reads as TGTGCCAGTAGTATTCGGAGGACAGGAGATCAGCCCCAGCATTTT. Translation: CASSIRRTGDQPQHF.

The CDR3 sequence: CASSIPRETQYF. The CDR3 DNA reads TGTGCCAGTAGTATTCCCCGGGAGACCCAGTACTTC. This sequence joins TRBV19 and TRBJ2-5; D ambiguous. From germline, CDR1 is LNHDA and CDR2 SQIVND (reference sequence). The germline V and J ends were trimmed by 3 bases and 5 bases, with 7 bases remaining between them. The CDR3 spans 12 residues.

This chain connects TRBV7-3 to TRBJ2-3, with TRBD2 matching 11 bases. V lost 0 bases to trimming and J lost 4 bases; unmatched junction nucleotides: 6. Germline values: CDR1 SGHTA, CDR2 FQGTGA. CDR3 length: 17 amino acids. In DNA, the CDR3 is TGTGCCAGCAGCTTAACGGGAGGGACTAGCGGAGCAGATACGCAGTATTTT. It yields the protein CASSLTGGTSGADTQYF.

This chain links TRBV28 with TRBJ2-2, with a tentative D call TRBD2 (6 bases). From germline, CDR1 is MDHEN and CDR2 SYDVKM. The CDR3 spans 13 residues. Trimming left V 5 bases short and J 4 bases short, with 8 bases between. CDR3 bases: TGTGCCAGCAGTGGAGGGGTCACCGGGGAGCTGTTTTTT. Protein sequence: CASSGGVTGELFF.

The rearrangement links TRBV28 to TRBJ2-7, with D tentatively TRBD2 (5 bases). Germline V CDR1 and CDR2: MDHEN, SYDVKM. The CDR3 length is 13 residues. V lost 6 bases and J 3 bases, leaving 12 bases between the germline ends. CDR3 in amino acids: CASSLAKGYEQYF. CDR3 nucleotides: TGTGCCAGCAGCCTAGCAAAGGGCTACGAGCAGTACTTC.

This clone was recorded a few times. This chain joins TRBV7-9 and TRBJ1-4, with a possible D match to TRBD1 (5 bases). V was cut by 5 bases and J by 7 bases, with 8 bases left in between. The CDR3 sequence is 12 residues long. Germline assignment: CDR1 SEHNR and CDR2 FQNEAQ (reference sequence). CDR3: CASSPDSEKLFF. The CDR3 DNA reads TGTGCCAGCAGCCCTGACAGTGAAAAACTGTTTTTT.

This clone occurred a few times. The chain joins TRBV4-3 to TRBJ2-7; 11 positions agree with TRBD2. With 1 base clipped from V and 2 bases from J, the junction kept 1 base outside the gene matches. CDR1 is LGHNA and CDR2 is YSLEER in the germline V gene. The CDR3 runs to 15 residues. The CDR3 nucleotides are TGCGCCAGCAGCCAAGGACTAGCGGGGCCCTACGAGCAGTACTTC. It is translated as CASSQGLAGPYEQYF.

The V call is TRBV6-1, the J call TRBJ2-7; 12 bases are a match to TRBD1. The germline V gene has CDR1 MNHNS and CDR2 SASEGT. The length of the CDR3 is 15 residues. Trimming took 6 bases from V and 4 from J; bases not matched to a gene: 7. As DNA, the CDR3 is TGTGCCAGCAGCCTCGGGACAGGGGGCGGGTACGAGCAGTACTTC. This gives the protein CASSLGTGGGYEQYF.

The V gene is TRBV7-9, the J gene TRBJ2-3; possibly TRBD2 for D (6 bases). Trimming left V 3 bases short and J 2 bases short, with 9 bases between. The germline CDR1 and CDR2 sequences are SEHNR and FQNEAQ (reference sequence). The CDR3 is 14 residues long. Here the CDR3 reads CASSFSGFTDTQYF. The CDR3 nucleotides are TGTGCCAGCAGCTTTAGCGGCTTCACAGATACGCAGTATTTT.

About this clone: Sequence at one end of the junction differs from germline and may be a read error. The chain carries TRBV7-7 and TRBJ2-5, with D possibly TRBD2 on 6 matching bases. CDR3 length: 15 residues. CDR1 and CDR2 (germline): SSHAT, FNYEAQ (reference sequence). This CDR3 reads CASSLVQGGEETQYF. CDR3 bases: TGTGCTAGCAGCTTAGTTCAGGGAGGAGAAGAGACCCAGTACTTC.

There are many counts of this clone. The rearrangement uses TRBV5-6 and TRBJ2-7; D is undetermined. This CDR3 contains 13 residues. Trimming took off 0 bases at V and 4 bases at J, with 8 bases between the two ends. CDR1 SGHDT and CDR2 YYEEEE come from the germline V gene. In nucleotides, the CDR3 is TGTGCCAGCAGCTTGGATCCCGGTTACGAGCAGTACTTC. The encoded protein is CASSLDPGYEQYF.

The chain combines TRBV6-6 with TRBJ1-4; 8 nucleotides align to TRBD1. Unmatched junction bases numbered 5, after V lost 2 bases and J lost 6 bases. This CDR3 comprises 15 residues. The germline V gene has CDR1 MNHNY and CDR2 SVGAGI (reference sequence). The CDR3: CASSYETGGDEKLFF. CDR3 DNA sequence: TGTGCCAGCAGTTACGAAACAGGGGGGGATGAAAAACTGTTTTTT.

The CDR3 bases are TGTGCCAGCAGCTTAGCCCCTTCAGAGCGCTATGGCTACACCTTC. This translates into CASSLAPSERYGYTF. The chain recombines TRBV7-2 with TRBJ1-2; no definite D call. Germline CDR1 reads SGHTA; CDR2 reads FQGNSA. V was clipped by 0 bases and J by 4 bases, with 12 bases between them. The CDR3 consists of 15 residues. The complete variable domain, with remaining parts taken from reference TRBV7-2 and TRBJ1-2, reads GAGVSQSPSNKVTEKGKDVELRCDPISGHTALYWYRQSLGQGLEFLIYFQGNSAPDKSGLPSDRFSAERTGGSVSTLTIQRTQQEDSAVYLCASSLAPSERYGYTFGSGTRLTVV.

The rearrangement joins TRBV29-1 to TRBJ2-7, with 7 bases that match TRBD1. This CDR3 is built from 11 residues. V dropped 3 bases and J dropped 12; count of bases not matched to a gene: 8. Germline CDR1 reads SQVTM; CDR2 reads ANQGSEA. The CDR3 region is CSVEDGTEGYF. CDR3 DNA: TGCAGCGTTGAGGACGGGACAGAGGGGTACTTC.

In DNA, the CDR3 is TGTGCCAGCAGAAAGGCGCGGGGGCCATACACAGATACGCAGTATTTT. Translated, it gives CASRKARGPYTDTQYF. The chain carries TRBV11-1 and TRBJ2-3; a weak D match, TRBD2 (7 bases). The length of the CDR3 is 16 residues. Germline loops: CDR1 SGHAT, CDR2 FQDESV (reference sequence). V lost 6 bases, J lost 2 bases, and 18 bases lay in between.

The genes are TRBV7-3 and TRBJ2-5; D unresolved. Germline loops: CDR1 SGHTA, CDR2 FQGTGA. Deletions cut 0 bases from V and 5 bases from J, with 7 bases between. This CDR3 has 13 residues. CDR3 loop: CASSLTYVETQYF. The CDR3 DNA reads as TGTGCCAGCAGCTTAACTTATGTCGAGACCCAGTACTTC.